One and the same sample provided the 13 T cell receptor beta chains below, sequenced in a study of CD8 T cells in Susac syndrome. It was with random hexamers that roughly 0.45 to 1 ug RNA was reverse transcribed. TCRdb used MiXCR to reprocess the immunoSEQ multiplex PCR reads, holding one entry per CDR3 protein. The repertoire holds about 200,000 distinct CDR3 sequences, nearly 95% seen once, with 0.093% in the top ten. The sequenced sample was CD4+ T cells from PBMCs. The receptors here all came from a human donor with multiple sclerosis.

The V call is TRBV27, the J call TRBJ2-2, with D possibly being TRBD1 (5 bases). The germline V gene encodes CDR1 MNHEY and CDR2 SMNVEV (reference sequence). The CDR3 is 15 amino acids. Between the trimmed V and J ends, which lost 5 bases and 5 bases, there was a span of 15 bases. The CDR3 reads CASSPSTVLTGELFF. The CDR3 DNA follows: TGTGCCAGCAGTCCTTCGACAGTATTGACCGGGGAGCTGTTTTTT.

The chain links TRBV18 to TRBJ1-2; D is perhaps TRBD1 (5 bases). Trimming cost V 3 bases and J 3 bases, with 11 bases left between them. There are 14 residues in the CDR3. Looked up from germline, CDR1 is KGHSH and CDR2 is LQKENI. In DNA, the CDR3 is TGTGCCAGCTCACCTTTCGGGACTGACTATGGCTACACCTTC. This gives the protein CASSPFGTDYGYTF.

In DNA, the CDR3 is TGCAGTGCTGGCCCCTCGGGATGGGCTGATACGCAGTATTTT. This sequence encodes CSAGPSGWADTQYF. The chain uses TRBV20-1 and TRBJ2-3; the D gene is possibly TRBD2 (5 bases). The CDR3 is 14 amino acids. The germline V gene has CDR1 DFQATT and CDR2 SNEGSKA (reference sequence). V was cut by 5 bases and J by 6 bases, with 18 bases left in between.

V gene TRBV7-9 combines with J gene TRBJ1-4; D may be TRBD1 (5 bases). The CDR3 runs 15 residues. V was pared by 1 base and J by 4 bases, with 10 bases between. The germline CDR1 and CDR2 sequences are SEHNR and FQNEAQ (reference sequence). The DNA for the CDR3 is TGTGCCAGCAGCTTAGGGAGACAGAGTAATGAAAAACTGTTTTTT. As protein: CASSLGRQSNEKLFF.

This clonotype occurred once. V and J are TRBV30 and TRBJ2-7; D unclear. The length of the CDR3 is 12 residues. CDR1 is GTSNPN and CDR2 is SVGIG in the germline V gene (reference sequence). V lost 7 bases and J lost 8, with 18 bases in between. The CDR3 region has the DNA TGTGCCTCCGAGTGGGCCCGGACGAAGCAGTACTTC. This translates into CASEWARTKQYF. The variable domain in full, completed from reference TRBV30 and TRBJ2-7, reads SQTIHQWPATLVQPVGSPLSLECTVEGTSNPNLYWYRQAAGRGLQLLFYSVGIGQISSEVPQNLSASRPQDRQFILSSKKLLLSDSGFYLCASEWARTKQYFGPGTRLTVT.

The J gene is TRBJ1-1, the V gene TRBV23-1; no reliable D call. TRBV23-1 is assigned to the ORF class and has an uncertain function. V gave up 0 bases and J gave up 4 bases, with 12 bases separating them. This CDR3 spans 15 amino acids. CDR3 nucleotide sequence: TGCGCCAGCAGTCAATCTTATGAGGGTGTCACTGAAGCTTTCTTT. This sequence encodes CASSQSYEGVTEAFF.

This clonotype was picked up one time. This chain uses TRBV6-2 or TRBV6-3 with TRBJ2-7; tentative D call: TRBD2 (5 bases). The V end was cut by 2 bases, the J end by 5 bases, with 10 bases between. Germline CDR1 MNHEY, CDR2 SVGEGT. The CDR3 totals 13 residues. The CDR3: CASSYPFGNEQYF. The CDR3 DNA sequence: TGTGCCAGCAGTTACCCGTTCGGGAACGAGCAGTACTTC.

The chain couples TRBV3-1 to TRBJ2-5; D gene ambiguous. Germline CDR1 and CDR2: LGHDT and YNNKEL (reference sequence). Trimming shortened V by 2 bases and J by 2 bases, and 0 bases separated the two germline ends. This CDR3 has 11 residues. CDR3 in amino acids: CASSQQETQYF. In nucleotides, the CDR3 is TGTGCCAGCAGCCAACAAGAGACCCAGTACTTC.

This sequence joins TRBV3-1 and TRBJ1-2; D remains ambiguous. V dropped 0 bases and J dropped 2 bases, with 7 bases sitting between them. The germline CDR1 and CDR2 sequences are LGHDT and YNNKEL (reference sequence). The CDR3 runs 14 residues. CDR3 amino acids: CASSQEGTNYGYTF. In DNA, the CDR3 is TGTGCCAGCAGCCAAGAAGGTACGAACTATGGCTACACCTTC.

J is TRBJ1-2 and V is TRBV29-1; unclear D gene. Trimming pared 4 bases from V and 3 bases from J, leaving 9 bases between. Per germline, CDR1 SQVTM and CDR2 ANQGSEA. The CDR3 is 12 amino acids. CDR3 coding DNA: TGCAGCGTTGGCGTCGATTACTATGGCTACACCTTC. It encodes CSVGVDYYGYTF.

The table lists this clonotype with a count of one. V usage is TRBV12-3 or TRBV12-4 and J usage is TRBJ2-1; D assignment may be TRBD1 or TRBD2 (5 bases each). The CDR3 length is 15 residues. V shed 3 bases and J shed 8 bases, with 17 bases lying between them. This CDR3 is CASSFALTVSDEQFF. The CDR3 DNA is TGTGCCAGCAGTTTCGCGTTGACAGTTAGCGATGAGCAGTTCTTC.

The gene calls are TRBV9 and TRBJ2-5; D gene uncertain. CDR3 length equals 14 residues. Per the germline V gene, CDR1 is SGDLS and CDR2 is YYNGEE. Trimming took off 3 bases at V and 1 base at J, with 10 bases between the two ends. CDR3 residues: CASSETAGQETQYF. Written as DNA, the CDR3 is TGTGCCAGCAGCGAGACGGCTGGCCAAGAGACCCAGTACTTC.

The CDR3 nucleotides read TGTGCCAGCAGCCAACAAACAGGGCACCAGCCCCAGCATTTT. Its protein product is CASSQQTGHQPQHF. The chain couples TRBV3-1 to TRBJ1-5, with a possible D match to TRBD1 (6 bases). V lost 2 bases and J lost 7, with 12 bases in between. CDR1 is LGHDT and CDR2 is YNNKEL in the germline V gene (reference sequence). CDR3 length: 14 amino acids. Using reference TRBV3-1 and TRBJ1-5 for the parts outside the CDR3, the full variable domain is DTAVSQTPKYLVTQMGNDKSIKCEQNLGHDTMYWYKQDSKKFLKIMFSYNNKELIINETVPNRFSPKSPDKAHLNLHINSLELGDSAVYFCASSQQTGHQPQHFGDGTRLSIL.